The clone carrying this TCR beta chain was recorded many times. Trimming removed 6 bases at V and 4 bases at J, with 12 bases between. The CDR3 is 13 amino acids. Per germline, CDR1 SGHTA and CDR2 FQGNSA. The sample belongs to a study of T cells after yellow fever vaccination. TCRdb itself ran the 5' RACE reads through MiXCR, one entry per CDR3 protein. The data show just under 600,000 distinct CDR3 sequences, 13% seen once. The sequences come from PBMCs, collected on the day of the yellow fever booster vaccination. The V call is TRBV7-2, the J call TRBJ2-5, with D tentatively TRBD2 (6 bases). The clonotype was recovered from a man in his thirties or forties who received the YFV17D yellow fever vaccine. CDR3 nucleotide sequence: TGTGCCAGCAGTTCCGGGAGAAGAGAGACCCAGTACTTC. Protein product: CASSSGRRETQYF.